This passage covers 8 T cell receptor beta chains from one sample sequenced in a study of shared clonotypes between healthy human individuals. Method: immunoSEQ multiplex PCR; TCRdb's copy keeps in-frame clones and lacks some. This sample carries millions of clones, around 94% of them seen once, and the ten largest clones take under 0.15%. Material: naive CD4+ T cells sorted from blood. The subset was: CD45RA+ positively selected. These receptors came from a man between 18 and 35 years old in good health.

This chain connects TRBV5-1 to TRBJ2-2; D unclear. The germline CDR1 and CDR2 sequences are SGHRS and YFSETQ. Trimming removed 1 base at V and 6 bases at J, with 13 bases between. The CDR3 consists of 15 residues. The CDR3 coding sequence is TGCGCCAGCAGCTTGTTTCAGTCCGGGTCCGGGGAGCTGTTTTTT. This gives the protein CASSLFQSGSGELFF.

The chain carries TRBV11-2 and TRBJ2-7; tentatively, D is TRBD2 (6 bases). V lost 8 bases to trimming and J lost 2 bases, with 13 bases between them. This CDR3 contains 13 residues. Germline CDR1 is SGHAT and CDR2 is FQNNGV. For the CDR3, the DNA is TGTGCCAGCTCCCCGGGGGTAGCCTACGAGCAGTACTTC. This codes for CASSPGVAYEQYF.

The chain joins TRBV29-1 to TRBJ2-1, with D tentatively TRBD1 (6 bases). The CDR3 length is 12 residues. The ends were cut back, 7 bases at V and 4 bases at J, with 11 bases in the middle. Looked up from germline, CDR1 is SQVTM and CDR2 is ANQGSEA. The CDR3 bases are TGCAGCGGGGGGCCCCTTTACAATGAGCAGTTCTTC. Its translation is CSGGPLYNEQFF.

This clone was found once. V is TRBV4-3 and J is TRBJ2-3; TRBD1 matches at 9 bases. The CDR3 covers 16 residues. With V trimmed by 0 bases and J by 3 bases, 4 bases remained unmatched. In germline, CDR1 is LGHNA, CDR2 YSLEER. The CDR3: CASSQELGTGTDTQYF. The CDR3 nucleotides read TGCGCCAGCAGCCAAGAGCTCGGGACAGGGACAGATACGCAGTATTTT.

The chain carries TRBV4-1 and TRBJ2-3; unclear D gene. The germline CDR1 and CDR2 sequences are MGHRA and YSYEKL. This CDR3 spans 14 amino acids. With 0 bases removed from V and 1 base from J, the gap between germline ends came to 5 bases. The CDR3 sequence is CASSQDPGTDTQYF. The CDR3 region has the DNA TGCGCCAGCAGCCAAGATCCGGGCACAGATACGCAGTATTTT.

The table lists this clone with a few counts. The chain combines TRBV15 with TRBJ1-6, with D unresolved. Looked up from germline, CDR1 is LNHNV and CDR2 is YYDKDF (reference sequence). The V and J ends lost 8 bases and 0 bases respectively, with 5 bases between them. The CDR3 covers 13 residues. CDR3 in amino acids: CATGSSYNSPLHF. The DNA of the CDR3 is TGTGCCACCGGGAGCTCCTATAATTCACCCCTCCACTTT.

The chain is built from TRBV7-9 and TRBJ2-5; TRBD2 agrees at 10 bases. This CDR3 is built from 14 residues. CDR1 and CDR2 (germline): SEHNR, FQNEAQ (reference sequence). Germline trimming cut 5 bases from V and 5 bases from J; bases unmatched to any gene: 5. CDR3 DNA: TGTGCCAGCAGCCCTAGCGGGAGTAGCGAGACCCAGTACTTC. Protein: CASSPSGSSETQYF.

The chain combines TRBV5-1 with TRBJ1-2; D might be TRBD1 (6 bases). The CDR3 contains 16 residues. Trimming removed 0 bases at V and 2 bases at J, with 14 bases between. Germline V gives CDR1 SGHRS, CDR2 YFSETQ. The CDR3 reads CASSLASGGQNYGYTF. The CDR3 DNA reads TGCGCCAGCAGCTTGGCCAGCGGGGGGCAGAACTATGGCTACACCTTC.